What follows are 16 T cell receptor beta chains derived from one specimen sequenced in a study of control samples from healthy donors and cancer patients. TCRdb keeps only in-frame clones here, not all; method: immunoSEQ multiplex PCR. In the table there are about 100,000 clones, over 75% of which are singletons. The sequencing sample was made of blood. Source of these receptors: a woman between 45 and 60 years old in good health.

The V gene is TRBV5-8, the J gene TRBJ1-1, with D unresolved. V lost 4 bases and J lost 3, with 13 bases in between. The CDR3 is made up of 14 amino acids. Per germline, CDR1 SGHTS and CDR2 YDEGEE. The chain's CDR3 is CASSRVGRDTEAFF. CDR3 DNA sequence: TGTGCCAGCAGCCGGGTCGGGAGAGACACTGAAGCTTTCTTT.

This clone was seen a single time. The chain joins TRBV18 to TRBJ1-3, with TRBD1 matching 7 bases. V shed 6 bases, J shed 4 bases, and the junction held 9 bases outside the gene matches. The V gene's germline CDR1 is KGHSH and CDR2 LQKENI. This CDR3 spans 15 amino acids. The CDR3 nucleotides read TGTGCCAGCTCGTCAAAGGGGGCAACGGGAAACACCATATATTTT. Encoded protein: CASSSKGATGNTIYF.

The chain employs TRBV7-9 and TRBJ1-4; 9 nucleotides match TRBD1. CDR3 size: 14 residues. Trimming removed 5 bases from V and 8 bases from J; junction bases left unmatched: 6. Per germline, CDR1 SEHNR and CDR2 FQNEAQ (reference sequence). Here the CDR3 DNA reads TGTGCCAGCAGCCGGACAGGGGACGTCGAAAAACTGTTTTTT. Encoded protein: CASSRTGDVEKLFF.

The chain uses TRBV5-4 and TRBJ2-7, with D maybe TRBD1 (6 bases). CDR1 is SGHNT, CDR2 YYREEE, per germline (reference sequence). Trimming pared 0 bases from V and 0 bases from J, leaving 10 bases between. The CDR3 loop spans 15 amino acids. CDR3 in amino acids: CASSLGRGSSYEQYV. CDR3 DNA: TGTGCCAGCAGCTTGGGCAGGGGAAGCTCCTACGAGCAGTACGTC.

The rearrangement links TRBV7-6 to TRBJ2-3; TRBD2 aligns across 12 bases. J lost 5 bases, V lost 5 bases, and 26 bases had no gene match. The CDR3 totals 22 residues. In germline, CDR1 is SGHVS, CDR2 FNYEAQ. The CDR3 protein is CASSPGLAGRQGVGPREDTQYF. CDR3 sequence (DNA): TGTGCCAGCAGCCCAGGACTAGCGGGAAGACAGGGGGTCGGTCCAAGGGAAGATACGCAGTATTTT.

The chain recombines TRBV11-2 with TRBJ1-1; D is undetermined. The CDR3 consists of 15 residues. V was cut by 4 bases and J by 6 bases, with 18 bases left in between. CDR1 and CDR2 (germline): SGHAT, FQNNGV. The CDR3 DNA follows: TGTGCCAGCAGCTCATCCTTAGGGTATCTTTCTGAAGCTTTCTTT. Its protein is CASSSSLGYLSEAFF.

The rearrangement links TRBV5-5 to TRBJ2-5, with a tentative D call TRBD2 (5 bases). V shed 0 bases and J shed 3 bases, with 6 bases lying between them. Germline V gene data show CDR1 as SGHKS and CDR2 as YYEKEE (reference sequence). This CDR3 spans 13 amino acids. This chain's CDR3 is CASSLGGKETQYF. DNA for the CDR3: TGTGCCAGCAGCTTGGGAGGGAAAGAGACCCAGTACTTC.

This chain joins TRBV9 and TRBJ1-2; D unresolved. The CDR3 has 13 residues. The germline V gene has CDR1 SGDLS and CDR2 YYNGEE. The V end was cut by 0 bases, the J end by 5 bases, with 8 bases between. CDR3 sequence (DNA): TGTGCCAGCAGCGTAGAGGGATATTATGGCTACACCTTC. Protein product: CASSVEGYYGYTF.

This clone showed up just a few times. The V gene is TRBV11-3, the J gene TRBJ2-2; weak D call: TRBD1 (5 bases). The CDR3 is 15 residues long. V lost 3 bases, J lost 3 bases, and 11 bases lay in between. In germline, CDR1 is SGHNT, CDR2 YENEEA. The CDR3 protein is CASSLGLGDTGELFF. The CDR3 nucleotides are TGTGCCAGCAGCTTGGGGCTAGGGGACACCGGGGAGCTGTTTTTT.

This chain joins TRBV5-5 and TRBJ2-6; unclear D gene. Germline loops: CDR1 SGHKS, CDR2 YYEKEE (reference sequence). The CDR3 has 14 amino acids. With 5 bases removed from V and 4 bases from J, the gap between germline ends came to 10 bases. DNA for the CDR3: TGTGCCAGCAGTTCTGGCGGCGGGGCCAACGTCCTGACTTTC. This encodes CASSSGGGANVLTF.

The chain carries TRBV6-8 and TRBJ2-4; D call uncertain. Trimming removed 8 bases at V and 0 bases at J, with 8 bases between. The CDR3 length is 13 residues. The germline CDR1 and CDR2 sequences are MNHGY and SAAAGT. Here the CDR3 DNA reads TGTGCCAGCGCACGGCTAGCCAAAAACATTCAGTACTTC. Protein: CASARLAKNIQYF.

CDR3 coding DNA: TGTGCCAGCAGCTTGGGGCAGGGGGCGAACACTGAAGCTTTCTTT. Its protein is CASSLGQGANTEAFF. The V call is TRBV5-4, the J call TRBJ1-1; 8 nucleotides agree with TRBD1. V lost 0 bases and J lost 1; bases outside the gene matches: 2. CDR3 length: 15 residues. The germline V gene has CDR1 SGHNT and CDR2 YYREEE (reference sequence).

Written as DNA, the CDR3 is TGTGCCAGCAGCCCCGCGGCGGCAGGGCCCTACGAGCAGTACGTC. Translated, it gives CASSPAAAGPYEQYV. This chain links TRBV5-4 with TRBJ2-7, with a weak D call TRBD1 (5 bases). V was shortened by 4 bases and J by 2 bases, with 16 bases between the two germline ends. The CDR3 is 15 residues long. Per germline, CDR1 SGHNT and CDR2 YYREEE (reference sequence).

The chain combines TRBV7-8 with TRBJ2-5, with 10 bases lining up with TRBD2. J gave up 0 bases and V 4 bases, and 5 bases lay outside the gene matches. The CDR3 is 16 amino acids. In germline, CDR1 is SGHVS, CDR2 FQNEAQ. CDR3 in DNA: TGTGCCAGCAGCTCCGGACTAGCGGCGTACCAAGAGACCCAGTACTTC. It translates to CASSSGLAAYQETQYF.

The chain carries TRBV3-1 (or the pseudogene TRBV3-2) and TRBJ2-2, with 7 bases that match TRBD2. V was pared by 4 bases and J by 4 bases, with 9 bases of the junction left unmatched. Germline CDR1 LGHDT, CDR2 YNNKEL (reference sequence). This CDR3 comprises 16 residues. CDR3: CASSRLAGAVTGELFF. CDR3 nucleotide sequence: TGTGCCAGCAGCCGACTAGCCGGAGCGGTCACCGGGGAGCTGTTTTTT.

The rearrangement uses TRBV19 and TRBJ1-6; 8 positions agree with TRBD1. V lost 5 bases, J lost 8 bases, and 8 bases stayed unmatched. The CDR3 covers 15 residues. Per germline, CDR1 LNHDA and CDR2 SQIVND (reference sequence). This chain's CDR3 is CASSYQGAKYSPLHF. The CDR3 DNA is TGTGCCAGTAGTTACCAGGGGGCCAAGTATTCACCCCTCCACTTT.